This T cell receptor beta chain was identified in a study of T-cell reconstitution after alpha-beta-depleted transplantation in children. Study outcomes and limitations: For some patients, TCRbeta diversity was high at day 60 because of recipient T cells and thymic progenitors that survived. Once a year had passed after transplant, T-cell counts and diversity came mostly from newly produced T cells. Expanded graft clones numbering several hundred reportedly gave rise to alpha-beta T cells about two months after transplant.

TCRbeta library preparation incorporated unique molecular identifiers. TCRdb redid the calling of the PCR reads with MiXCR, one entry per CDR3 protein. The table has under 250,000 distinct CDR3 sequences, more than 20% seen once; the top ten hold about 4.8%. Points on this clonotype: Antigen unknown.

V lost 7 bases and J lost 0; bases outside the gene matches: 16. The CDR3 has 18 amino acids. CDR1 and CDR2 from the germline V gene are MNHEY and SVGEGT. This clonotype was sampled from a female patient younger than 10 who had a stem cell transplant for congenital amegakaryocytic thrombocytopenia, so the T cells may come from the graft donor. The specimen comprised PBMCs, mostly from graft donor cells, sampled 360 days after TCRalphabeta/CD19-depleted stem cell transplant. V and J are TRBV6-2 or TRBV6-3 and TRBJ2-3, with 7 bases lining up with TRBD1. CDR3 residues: CASTSTGWSRPSTDTQYF. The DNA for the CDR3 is TGTGCCAGCACGTCGACAGGGTGGTCTAGACCTAGCACAGATACGCAGTATTTT.